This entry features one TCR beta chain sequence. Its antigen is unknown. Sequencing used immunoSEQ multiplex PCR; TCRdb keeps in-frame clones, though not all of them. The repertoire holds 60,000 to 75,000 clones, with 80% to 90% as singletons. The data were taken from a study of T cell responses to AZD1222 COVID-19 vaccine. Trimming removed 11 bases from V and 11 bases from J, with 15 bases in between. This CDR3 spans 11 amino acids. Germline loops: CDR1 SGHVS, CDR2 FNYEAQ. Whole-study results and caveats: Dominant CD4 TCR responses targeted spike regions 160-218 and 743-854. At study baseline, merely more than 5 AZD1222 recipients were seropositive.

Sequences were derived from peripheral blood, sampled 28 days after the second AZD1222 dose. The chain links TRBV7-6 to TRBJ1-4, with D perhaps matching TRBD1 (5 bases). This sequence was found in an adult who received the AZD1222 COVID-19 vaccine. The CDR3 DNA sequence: TGTGCCGCAAGGGACGGGGGGAAACTGTTTTTT. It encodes CAARDGGKLFF. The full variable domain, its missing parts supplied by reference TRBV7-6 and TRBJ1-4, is GAGVSQSPRYKVTKRGQDVALRCDPISGHVSLYWYRQALGQGPEFLTYFNYEAQQDKSGLPNDRFSAERPEGSISTLTIQRTEQRDSAMYRCAARDGGKLFFGSGTQLSVL.